This TCR beta chain was found in a study of blood T cell repertoires in COVID-19. Across the whole study: Specimens from acute and convalescent COVID-19 originated in the United States, Italy and Spain. From T cells, B-cell-depleted T cells, or PBMCs came the material, which was cDNA or gDNA.

The data were produced by immunoSEQ multiplex PCR, yet TCRdb's version contains in-frame clones alone and is incomplete. Here the sample spans around 63,000 clones, 85% to 90% being singletons. Germline V gives CDR1 GTSNPN, CDR2 SVGIG (reference sequence). The CDR3 has 15 residues. V was pared by 1 base and J by 4 bases, with 13 bases between. Sample: peripheral blood. The receptor comes from a woman in her fifties or sixties with COVID-19, enrolled during active disease. The chain recombines TRBV30 with TRBJ1-4; D might be TRBD1 (6 bases). This CDR3 reads CAWSDRTDYNEKLFF. In DNA, the CDR3 is TGTGCCTGGAGTGATCGGACAGATTATAATGAAAAACTGTTTTTT.